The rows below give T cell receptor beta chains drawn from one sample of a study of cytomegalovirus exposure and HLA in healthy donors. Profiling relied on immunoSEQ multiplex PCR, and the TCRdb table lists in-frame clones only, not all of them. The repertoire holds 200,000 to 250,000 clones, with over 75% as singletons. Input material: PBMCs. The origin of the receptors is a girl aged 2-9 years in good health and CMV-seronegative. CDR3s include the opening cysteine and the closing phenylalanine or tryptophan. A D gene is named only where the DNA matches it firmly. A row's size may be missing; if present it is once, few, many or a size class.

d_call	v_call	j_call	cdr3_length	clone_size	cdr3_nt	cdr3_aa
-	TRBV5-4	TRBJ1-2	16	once	TGTGCCAGCAGCTCCGAGGCGGGCAGTCGGGGCTATGGCTACACCTTC	CASSSEAGSRGYGYTF
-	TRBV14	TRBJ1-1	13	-	TGTGCCAGCAGCCAACGCAGGGACACTGAAGCTTTCTTT	CASSQRRDTEAFF
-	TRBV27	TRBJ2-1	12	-	TGTGCCAGCAGCGCCTTACAGGGCAGGGAGTTCTTC	CASSALQGREFF
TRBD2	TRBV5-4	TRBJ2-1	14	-	TGTGCCAGCAGCTCGCCGGGACTAGCGGCGGAGCAGTTCTTC	CASSSPGLAAEQFF
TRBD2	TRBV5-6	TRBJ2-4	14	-	TGTGCCAGCAGCTTGGGAGGGAGGGGAAACATTCAGTACTTC	CASSLGGRGNIQYF
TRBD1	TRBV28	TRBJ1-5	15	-	TGTGCCAGCAGACGATCCGGGACAGAGAATCAGCCCCAGCATTTT	CASRRSGTENQPQHF
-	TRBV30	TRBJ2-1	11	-	TGTGCCTGGAGTCTTGGCAGTTTCCCGTTCTTC	CAWSLGSFPFF
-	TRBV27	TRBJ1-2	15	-	TGTGCCAGCAGTCCATATACCGGACAGTTCTATGGCTACACCTTC	CASSPYTGQFYGYTF
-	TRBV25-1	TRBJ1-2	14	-	TGTGCCAGCAGATCAGTAATGGACAGCTATGGCTACACCTTC	CASRSVMDSYGYTF
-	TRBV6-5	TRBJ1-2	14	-	TGTGCCAGCAAAGCAGGGTTTAGGAACTATGGCTACACCTTC	CASKAGFRNYGYTF
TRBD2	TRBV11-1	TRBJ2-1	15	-	TGTGCCAGCAGCTTAAGGGACTATCTATACAATGAGCAGTTCTTC	CASSLRDYLYNEQFF
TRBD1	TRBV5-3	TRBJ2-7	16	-	TGTGCCAGAAGCTTGGTTTATGGGACAGGGTGGTACGAGCAGTACTTC	CARSLVYGTGWYEQYF
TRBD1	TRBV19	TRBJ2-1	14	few	TGTGCCAGTAGTCTACAGGGGCCCTACAATGAGCAGTTCTTC	CASSLQGPYNEQFF
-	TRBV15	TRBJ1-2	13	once	TGTGCCACCAGCAGAGTAGGGAGTTACGGCTACACCTTC	CATSRVGSYGYTF
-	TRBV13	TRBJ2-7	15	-	TGTGCCAGCACCACCTCCCAGGGGAGAAGCTACGAGCAGTACTTC	CASTTSQGRSYEQYF
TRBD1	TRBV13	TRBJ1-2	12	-	TGTGCCAGCAGCTTAACAGGGGCTGGCTACACCTTC	CASSLTGAGYTF
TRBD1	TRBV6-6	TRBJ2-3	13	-	TGTGCCAGCACTCAGACAGGGGCAGATACGCAGTATTTT	CASTQTGADTQYF
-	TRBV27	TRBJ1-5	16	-	TGTGCCAGCAGTAAGACTCCGGGGGTTAGCAATCAGCCCCAGCATTTT	CASSKTPGVSNQPQHF
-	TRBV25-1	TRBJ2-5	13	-	TGTGCCAGCAGTGAGCTCCCCGGGGGGACCCAGTACTTC	CASSELPGGTQYF
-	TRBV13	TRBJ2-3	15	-	TGTGCCAGCAGCTCATTTGGGAGTGGCACAGATACGCAGTATTTT	CASSSFGSGTDTQYF
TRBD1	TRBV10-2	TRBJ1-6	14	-	TGCGCCACCCAGCCAGGGACAGAGAGCTCACCCCTCCACTTT	CATQPGTESSPLHF
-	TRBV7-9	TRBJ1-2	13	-	TGTGCCAGCAGCGCACAGGGTTTTTATGGCTACACCTTC	CASSAQGFYGYTF
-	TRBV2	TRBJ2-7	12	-	TGTGCCAGCAGCGGAGGGGAGTACGAGCAGTACTTC	CASSGGEYEQYF
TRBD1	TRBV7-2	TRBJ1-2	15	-	TGTGCCAGCAGCTTCCGGGACAGACCTAACTATGGCTACACCTTC	CASSFRDRPNYGYTF
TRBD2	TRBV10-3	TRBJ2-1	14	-	TGTGCCATAGGACTAGCGGGGGGTTACAATGAGCAGTTCTTC	CAIGLAGGYNEQFF
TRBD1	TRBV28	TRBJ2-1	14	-	TGTGCCAGCAGTGGGACGACAGGGGGCAATGAGCAGTTCTTC	CASSGTTGGNEQFF
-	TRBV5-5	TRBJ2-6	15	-	TGTGCCAGCAGCATCACAGTCTCTGGGGCCAACGTCCTGACTTTC	CASSITVSGANVLTF
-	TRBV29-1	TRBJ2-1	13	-	TGCAGCGTTGTTGGGCGGGCGTACAATGAGCAGTTCTTC	CSVVGRAYNEQFF
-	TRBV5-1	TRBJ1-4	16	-	TGCGCCAGCAGCTTGGCACCGGGGGGAGTGAATGAAAAACTGTTTTTT	CASSLAPGGVNEKLFF
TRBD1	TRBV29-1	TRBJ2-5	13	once	TGCAGCGTTGAAGTGGGGACAGACCAGACCCAGTACTTC	CSVEVGTDQTQYF
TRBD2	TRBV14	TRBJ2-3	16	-	TGTGCCAGCAGCCACCTTGGGACTAGCGGCACAGATACGCAGTATTTT	CASSHLGTSGTDTQYF
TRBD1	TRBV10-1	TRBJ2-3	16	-	TGCGCCAGCAGTGACCACAGGGGACCTCGCACAGATACGCAGTATTTT	CASSDHRGPRTDTQYF
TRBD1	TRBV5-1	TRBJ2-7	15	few	TGCGCCAGCAGCTTTGAGGCAGGGGGATCCTACGAGCAGTACTTC	CASSFEAGGSYEQYF
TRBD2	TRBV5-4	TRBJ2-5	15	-	TGTGCCAGCAGCTCGACTAGCGGGGGGCCCGGTACCCAGTACTTC	CASSSTSGGPGTQYF
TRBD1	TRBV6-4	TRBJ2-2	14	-	TGTGCCAGCAGGGGACAGGGGAACACCGGGGAGCTGTTTTTT	CASRGQGNTGELFF
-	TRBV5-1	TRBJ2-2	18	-	TGCGCCAGCAGCTTGGACGAGGGGGGGGCCCGGTACACCGGGGAGCTGTTTTTT	CASSLDEGGARYTGELFF
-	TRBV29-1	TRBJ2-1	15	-	TGCAGCGGCGCTTCCTGGGGGCGGTCCATGGATGAGCAGTTCTTC	CSGASWGRSMDEQFF
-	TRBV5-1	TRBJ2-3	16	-	TGCGCCAGCAGCGTACCGACCCAGGCTAAGACAGATACGCAGTATTTT	CASSVPTQAKTDTQYF
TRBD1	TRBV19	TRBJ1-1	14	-	TGTGCCAGTACCACCGGGACAGGGGACACTGAAGCTTTCTTT	CASTTGTGDTEAFF
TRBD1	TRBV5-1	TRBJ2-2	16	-	TGCGCCAGCAGCTTGGTCGGGACAGGGGGCGGCGGGGAGCTGTTTTTT	CASSLVGTGGGGELFF
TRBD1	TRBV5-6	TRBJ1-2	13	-	TGTGCCAGCAGCTTAGGAGGGGGCACGGGCTACACCTTC	CASSLGGGTGYTF
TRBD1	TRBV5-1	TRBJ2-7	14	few	TGCGCCAGCAGCCCCCTGGGACAGTCCTACGAGCAGTACTTC	CASSPLGQSYEQYF
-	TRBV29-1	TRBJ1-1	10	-	TGCAGCGTCTTTATAGCTGAAGCTTTCTTT	CSVFIAEAFF
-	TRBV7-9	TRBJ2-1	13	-	TGTGCCAGCAGTGACAGGAAAGGTAGTGAGCAGTTCTTC	CASSDRKGSEQFF
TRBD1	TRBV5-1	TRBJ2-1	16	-	TGCGCCAGCAGCAGGACCCGGGACAGCTACAATAATGAGCAGTTCTTC	CASSRTRDSYNNEQFF
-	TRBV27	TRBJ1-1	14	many	TGTGCCAGCAGTTTCTCGTCCGGGAACACTGAAGCTTTCTTT	CASSFSSGNTEAFF
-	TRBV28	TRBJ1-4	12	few	TGTGCCGGCGGTCAGGGATATGAAAAACTGTTTTTT	CAGGQGYEKLFF
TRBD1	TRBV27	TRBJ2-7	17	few	TGTGCCAGCAGCTTGCTCATGCCGACAGGGGGACCCTACGAGCAGTACTTC	CASSLLMPTGGPYEQYF
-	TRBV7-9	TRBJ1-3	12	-	TGTGCCAGCAGCTTCGACAGCCGGTTTGAGGATTTT	CASSFDSRFEDF
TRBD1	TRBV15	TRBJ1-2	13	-	TGTGCCACCAGCAGAGATCTGGCAGGGGGCTATACCTTC	CATSRDLAGGYTF
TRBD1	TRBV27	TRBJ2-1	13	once	TGTGCCAGCAGACCGACAGGGGGCAATGAGCAGTTCTTC	CASRPTGGNEQFF
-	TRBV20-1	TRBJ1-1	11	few	TGCAGTGCTAGAGCAGGAACTGAAGCTTTCTTT	CSARAGTEAFF
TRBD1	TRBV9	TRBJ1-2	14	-	TGTGCCAGCAGCGTAGGGGCAGGGGGCTATGGCTACACCTTC	CASSVGAGGYGYTF
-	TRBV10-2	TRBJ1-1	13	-	TGCGCCAGCAGTGACAGGGTGAACACTGAAGCTTTCTTT	CASSDRVNTEAFF
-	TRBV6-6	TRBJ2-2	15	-	TGTGCCAGCAGTCCAAACAGGGAGAGTACCGGGGAGCTGTTTTTT	CASSPNRESTGELFF
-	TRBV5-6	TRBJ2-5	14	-	TGTGCCAGCAGCACCGGACTGGCAAAAGAGACCCAGTACTTC	CASSTGLAKETQYF
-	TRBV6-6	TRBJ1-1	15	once	TGTGCCAGCAGTTACTCGATGCACGGTAACACTGAAGCTTTCTTT	CASSYSMHGNTEAFF
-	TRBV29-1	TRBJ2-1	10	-	TGCAGCGCCTTATACAATGAGCAGTTCTTC	CSALYNEQFF